This TCR beta chain was identified during a study of T cell responses to AZD1222 COVID-19 vaccine. This CDR3 is 14 amino acids long. The germline V gene has CDR1 WSHSY and CDR2 SAAADI. V lost 6 bases and J 0 bases, leaving 11 bases between the germline ends. This clone was seen only a few times. Its antigen is unidentified. The repertoire was sequenced with immunoSEQ multiplex PCR; TCRdb's copy has only in-frame clones and lacks some. The table lists about 170,000 clones, roughly 87% of them singletons. General observations from the study: Reportedly, nearly half of unique spike TCRs recognized epitopes outside B.1.351/B.1.1.7 mutations. It should be noted that donors were predominantly white British and more often female, and clonal diversity was possibly underestimated.

The sequence came from an adult in good health. The source material was peripheral blood, sampled on day 0 of AZD1222 vaccination. The chain employs TRBV10-2 and TRBJ1-1; D remains ambiguous. The CDR3 sequence: CASRLTRMNTEAFF. In nucleotides, the CDR3 is TGCGCCAGCAGGTTAACTCGCATGAACACTGAAGCTTTCTTT.